This T cell receptor (beta chain) was retrieved from a study of blood T cell repertoires in COVID-19. Study-level information: Donors in the United States, Italy and Spain gave samples during acute or convalescent COVID-19. Sources were T cells, B-cell-depleted T cells, or PBMCs; the material itself was cDNA or gDNA.

In the authors' workflow: Amplification with reference gene primers provided the estimates of nucleated cell counts. Profiling relied on immunoSEQ multiplex PCR, and the TCRdb table lists in-frame clones only, not all of them. Clonal size and the V and J genes are those of that table, whereas D and trimming came from the DNA. The sample holds tens of thousands of clones; roughly 77% are singletons and the top ten take roughly 0.83%. After removal of 4 bases from V and 2 bases from J, the junction contained 4 bases not matched to a gene. Germline V lookup: CDR1 LGHDT, CDR2 YNNKEL (reference sequence). This CDR3 spans 14 amino acids. This clone has a handful of counts.

The receptor was isolated from a woman in her sixties or seventies with acute or convalescent COVID-19. The sample was peripheral blood. V gene TRBV3-1 (or the pseudogene TRBV3-2) combines with J gene TRBJ2-7; 8 bases are shared with TRBD2. The CDR3 coding sequence is TGTGCCAGCAGCCCCGTCGGGGGGGCCTACGAGCAGTACTTC. Translated: CASSPVGGAYEQYF.